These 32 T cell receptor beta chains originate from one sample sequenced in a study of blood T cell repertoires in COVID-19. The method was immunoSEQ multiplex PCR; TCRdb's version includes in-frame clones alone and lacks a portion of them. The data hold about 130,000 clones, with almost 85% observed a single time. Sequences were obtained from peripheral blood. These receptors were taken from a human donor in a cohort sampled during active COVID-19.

In nucleotides, the CDR3 is TGTGCCAGTAGTGTAGCGGGGTTGAGCACAGATACGCAGTATTTT. Its translation is CASSVAGLSTDTQYF. The chain combines TRBV19 with TRBJ2-3, with 8 bases fitting TRBD2. The CDR3 has 15 residues. CDR1 and CDR2 from the germline V gene are LNHDA and SQIVND (reference sequence). With V trimmed by 5 bases and J by 0 bases, 4 bases remained unmatched.

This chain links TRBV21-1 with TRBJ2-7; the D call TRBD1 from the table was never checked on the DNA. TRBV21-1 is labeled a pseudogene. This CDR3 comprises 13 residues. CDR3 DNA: TGTGCCAGCCTTGACAGGGGGGACTACGAGCAGTACTTC. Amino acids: CASLDRGDYEQYF.

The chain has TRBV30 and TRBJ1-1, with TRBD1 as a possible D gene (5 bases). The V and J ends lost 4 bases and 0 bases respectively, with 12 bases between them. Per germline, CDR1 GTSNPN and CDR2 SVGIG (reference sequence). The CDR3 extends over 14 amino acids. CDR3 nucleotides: TGTGCCTGGACCCTGGACACCATGAACACTGAAGCTTTCTTT. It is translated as CAWTLDTMNTEAFF.

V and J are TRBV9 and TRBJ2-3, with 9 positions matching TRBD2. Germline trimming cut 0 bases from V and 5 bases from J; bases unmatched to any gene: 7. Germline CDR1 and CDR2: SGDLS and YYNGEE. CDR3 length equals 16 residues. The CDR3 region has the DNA TGTGCCAGCAGCGTAGCCCCAGCGGGGGGTTTAGATACGCAGTATTTT. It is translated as CASSVAPAGGLDTQYF. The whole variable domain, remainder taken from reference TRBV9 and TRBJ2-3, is DSGVTQTPKHLITATGQRVTLRCSPRSGDLSVYWYQQSLDQGLQFLIQYYNGEERAKGNILERFSAQQFPDLHSELNLSSLELGDSALYFCASSVAPAGGLDTQYFGPGTRLTVL.

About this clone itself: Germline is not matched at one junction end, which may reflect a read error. CDR3 loop: CASSEVLAGGQNF. The CDR3 DNA reads as TGCGCCAGCAGTGAGGTACTAGCGGGGGGCCAGAACTTC. The chain couples TRBV10-2 to TRBJ2-7; 12 bases line up with TRBD2. The CDR3 has 13 amino acids. Germline CDR1 and CDR2: WSHSY and SAAADI.

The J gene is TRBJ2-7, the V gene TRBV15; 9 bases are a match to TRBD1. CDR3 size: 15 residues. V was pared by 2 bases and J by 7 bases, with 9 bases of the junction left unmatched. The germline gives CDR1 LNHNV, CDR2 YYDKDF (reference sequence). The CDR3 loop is CATSRTRDRVGEQYF. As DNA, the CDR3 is TGTGCCACCAGCAGAACCCGGGACAGGGTTGGTGAGCAGTACTTC.

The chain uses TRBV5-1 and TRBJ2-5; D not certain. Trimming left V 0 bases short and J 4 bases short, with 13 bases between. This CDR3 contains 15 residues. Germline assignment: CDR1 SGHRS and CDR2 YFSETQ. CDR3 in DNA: TGCGCCAGCAGCTTGGAGCGAGGTCCGACAGAGACCCAGTACTTC. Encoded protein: CASSLERGPTETQYF.

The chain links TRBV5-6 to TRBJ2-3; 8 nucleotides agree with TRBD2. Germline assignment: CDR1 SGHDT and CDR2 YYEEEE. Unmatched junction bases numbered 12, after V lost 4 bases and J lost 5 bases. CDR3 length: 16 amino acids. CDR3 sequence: CASSTPGRGAVDTQYF. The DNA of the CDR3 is TGTGCCAGCAGCACACCCGGGCGGGGGGCGGTAGATACGCAGTATTTT. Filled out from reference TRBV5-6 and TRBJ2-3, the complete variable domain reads DAGVTQSPTHLIKTRGQQVTLRCSPKSGHDTVSWYQQALGQGPQFIFQYYEEEERQRGNFPDRFSGHQFPNYSSELNVNALLLGDSALYLCASSTPGRGAVDTQYFGPGTRLTVL.

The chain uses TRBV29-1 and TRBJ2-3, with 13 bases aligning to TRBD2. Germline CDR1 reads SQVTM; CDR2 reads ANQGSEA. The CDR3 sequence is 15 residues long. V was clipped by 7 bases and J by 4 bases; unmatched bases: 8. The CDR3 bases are TGCAGCGCCCGACTACTAGCGGGGGGGCCAGATACGCAGTATTTT. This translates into CSARLLAGGPDTQYF.

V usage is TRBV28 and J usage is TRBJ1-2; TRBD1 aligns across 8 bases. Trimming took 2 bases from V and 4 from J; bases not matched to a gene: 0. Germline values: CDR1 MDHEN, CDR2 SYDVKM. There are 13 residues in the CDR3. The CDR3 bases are TGTGCCAGCAGTTTAACAGGGGGCTATGGCTACACCTTC. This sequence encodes CASSLTGGYGYTF.

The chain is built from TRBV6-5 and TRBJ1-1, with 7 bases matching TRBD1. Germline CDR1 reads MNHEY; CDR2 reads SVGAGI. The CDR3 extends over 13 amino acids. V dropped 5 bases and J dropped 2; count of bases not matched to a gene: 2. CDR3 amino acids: CASSRQGNTEAFF. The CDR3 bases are TGTGCCAGCAGTAGACAGGGAAACACTGAAGCTTTCTTT.

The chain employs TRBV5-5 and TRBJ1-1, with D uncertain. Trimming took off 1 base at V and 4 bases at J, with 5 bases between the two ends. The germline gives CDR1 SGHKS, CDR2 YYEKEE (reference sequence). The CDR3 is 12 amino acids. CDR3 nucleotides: TGTGCCAGCAGCTTGTTTAGCACTGAAGCTTTCTTT. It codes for CASSLFSTEAFF. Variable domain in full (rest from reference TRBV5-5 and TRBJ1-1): DAGVTQSPTHLIKTRGQQVTLRCSPISGHKSVSWYQQVLGQGPQFIFQYYEKEERGRGNFPDRFSARQFPNYSSELNVNALLLGDSALYLCASSLFSTEAFFGQGTRLTVV.

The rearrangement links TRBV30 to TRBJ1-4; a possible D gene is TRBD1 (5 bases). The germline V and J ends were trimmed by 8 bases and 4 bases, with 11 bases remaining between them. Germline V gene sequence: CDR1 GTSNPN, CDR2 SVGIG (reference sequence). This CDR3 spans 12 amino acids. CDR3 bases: TGTGCCACAAGACAGATTAATGAAAAACTGTTTTTT. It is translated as CATRQINEKLFF.

The CDR3 bases are TGTGCCAGCAGCCTTCGCGCAGGGCAGTCAGGCAATGAGCAGTTCTTC. This gives the protein CASSLRAGQSGNEQFF. The chain is built from TRBV11-2 and TRBJ2-1; a possible D gene is TRBD1 (5 bases). The CDR3 consists of 16 residues. Trimming took 5 bases from V and 6 from J, leaving 20 bases between them. Germline CDR1 SGHAT, CDR2 FQNNGV.

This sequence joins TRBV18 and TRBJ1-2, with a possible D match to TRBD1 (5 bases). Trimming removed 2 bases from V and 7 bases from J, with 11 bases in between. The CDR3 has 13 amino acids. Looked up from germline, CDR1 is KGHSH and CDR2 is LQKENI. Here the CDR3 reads CASSPGGGVGYTF. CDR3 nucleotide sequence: TGTGCCAGCTCACCAGGGGGAGGAGTTGGCTACACCTTC.

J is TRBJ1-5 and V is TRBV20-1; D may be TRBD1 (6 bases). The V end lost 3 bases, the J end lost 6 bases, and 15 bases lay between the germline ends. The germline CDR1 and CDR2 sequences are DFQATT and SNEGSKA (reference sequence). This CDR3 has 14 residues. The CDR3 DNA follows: TGCAGTGCTAGTGGGGGACAATTGGGTCAGCCCCAGCATTTT. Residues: CSASGGQLGQPQHF.

The CDR3 DNA follows: TGTGCTAGTGGTTTGGTACTCAGGGCGTTTGCAGATACGCAGTATTTT. Residues: CASGLVLRAFADTQYF. The chain uses TRBV12-5 and TRBJ2-3, with a tentative D call TRBD1 (5 bases). The CDR3 extends over 16 amino acids. Germline V gene lookup returns CDR1 LGHNT and CDR2 FRNRAP. The ends were cut back, 0 bases at V and 4 bases at J, with 14 bases in the middle.

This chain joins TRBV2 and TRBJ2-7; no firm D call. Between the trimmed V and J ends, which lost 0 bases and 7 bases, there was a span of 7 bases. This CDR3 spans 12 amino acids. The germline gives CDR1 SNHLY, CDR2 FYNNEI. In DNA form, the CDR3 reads TGTGCCAGCAGTGAAGCGACTGGTGAGCAGTACTTC. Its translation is CASSEATGEQYF.

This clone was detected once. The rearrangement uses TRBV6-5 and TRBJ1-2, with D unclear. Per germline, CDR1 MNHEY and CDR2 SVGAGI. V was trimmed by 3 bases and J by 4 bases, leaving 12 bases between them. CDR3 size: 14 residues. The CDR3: CASSYSGPSYGYTF. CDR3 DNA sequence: TGTGCCAGCAGTTATAGCGGACCGAGCTATGGCTACACCTTC.

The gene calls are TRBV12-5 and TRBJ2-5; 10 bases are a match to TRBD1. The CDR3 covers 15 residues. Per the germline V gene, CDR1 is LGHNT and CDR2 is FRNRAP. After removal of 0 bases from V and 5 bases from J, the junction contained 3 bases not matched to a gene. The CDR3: CASGLVQTGGETQYF. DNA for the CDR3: TGTGCTAGTGGTTTGGTACAGACAGGGGGCGAGACCCAGTACTTC.

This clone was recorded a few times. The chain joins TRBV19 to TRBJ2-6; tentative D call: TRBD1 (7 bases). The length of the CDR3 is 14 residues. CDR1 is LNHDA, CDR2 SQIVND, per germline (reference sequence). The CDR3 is CATGTLTGANVLTF. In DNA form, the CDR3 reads TGTGCGACAGGGACTCTCACTGGGGCCAACGTCCTGACTTTC.

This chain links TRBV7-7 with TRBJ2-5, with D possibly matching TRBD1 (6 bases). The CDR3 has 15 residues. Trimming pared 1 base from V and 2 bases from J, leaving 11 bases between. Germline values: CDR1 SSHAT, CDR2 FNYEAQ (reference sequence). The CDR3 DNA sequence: TGTGCCAGCAGCTTAGGTGGACAGAGTCAAGAGACCCAGTACTTC. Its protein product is CASSLGGQSQETQYF.

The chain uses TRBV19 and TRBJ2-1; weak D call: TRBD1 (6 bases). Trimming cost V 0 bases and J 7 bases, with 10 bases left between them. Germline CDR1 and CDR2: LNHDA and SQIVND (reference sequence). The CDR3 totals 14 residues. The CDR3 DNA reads TGTGCCAGTAGTATAGATACAGGGCGAAATGAGCAGTTCTTC. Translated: CASSIDTGRNEQFF. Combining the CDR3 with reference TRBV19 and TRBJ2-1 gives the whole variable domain DGGITQSPKYLFRKEGQNVTLSCEQNLNHDAMYWYRQDPGQGLRLIYYSQIVNDFQKGDIAEGYSVSREKKESFPLTVTSAQKNPTAFYLCASSIDTGRNEQFFGPGTRLTVL.

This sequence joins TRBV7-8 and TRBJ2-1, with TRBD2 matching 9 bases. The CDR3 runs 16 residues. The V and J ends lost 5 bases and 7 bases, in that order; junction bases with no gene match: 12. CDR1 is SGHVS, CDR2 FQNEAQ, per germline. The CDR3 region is CASSPHSGGQKNEQFF. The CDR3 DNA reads TGTGCCAGCAGCCCACATAGCGGGGGACAAAAAAATGAGCAGTTCTTC.

Here the CDR3 DNA reads TGTGCCAGTATGCGGGGCGGTGAAGCTTTCTTT. It encodes CASMRGGEAFF. The rearrangement uses TRBV19 and TRBJ1-1; D is perhaps TRBD1 (5 bases). Trimming removed 7 bases from V and 7 bases from J, with 10 bases in between. The V gene's germline CDR1 is LNHDA and CDR2 SQIVND (reference sequence). This CDR3 is 11 amino acids long.

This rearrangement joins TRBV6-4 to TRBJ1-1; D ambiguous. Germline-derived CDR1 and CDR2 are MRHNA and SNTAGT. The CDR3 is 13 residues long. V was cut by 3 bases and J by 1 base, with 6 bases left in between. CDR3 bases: TGTGCCAGCAGTGAACGACAGAACACTGAAGCTTTCTTT. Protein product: CASSERQNTEAFF.

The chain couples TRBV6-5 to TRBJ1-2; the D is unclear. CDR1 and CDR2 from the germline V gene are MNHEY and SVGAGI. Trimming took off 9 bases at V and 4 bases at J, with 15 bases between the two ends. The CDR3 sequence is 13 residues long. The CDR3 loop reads CASKRGIFYGYTF. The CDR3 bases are TGTGCCAGTAAGAGAGGGATTTTCTATGGCTACACCTTC.

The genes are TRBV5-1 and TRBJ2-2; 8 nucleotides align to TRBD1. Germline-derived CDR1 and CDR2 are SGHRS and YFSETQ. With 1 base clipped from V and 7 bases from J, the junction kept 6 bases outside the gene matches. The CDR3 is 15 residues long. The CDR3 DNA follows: TGCGCCAGCAGCTTGCGGACAGGGTCCGACGGGGAGCTGTTTTTT. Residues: CASSLRTGSDGELFF.

The CDR3 sequence is CASSQDRTGEYTIYF. The CDR3 coding sequence is TGTGCCAGCAGCCAAGATCGGACAGGGGAATACACCATATATTTT. V usage is TRBV4-2 and J usage is TRBJ1-3; 9 bases fit TRBD1. Germline CDR1 reads LGHNA; CDR2 reads YNFKEQ. J was trimmed by 8 bases and V by 0 bases; bases with no gene match: 5. The CDR3 loop spans 15 amino acids.

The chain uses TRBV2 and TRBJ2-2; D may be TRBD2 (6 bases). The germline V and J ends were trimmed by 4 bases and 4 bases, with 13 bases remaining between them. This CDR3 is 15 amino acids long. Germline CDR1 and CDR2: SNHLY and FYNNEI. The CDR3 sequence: CASSVGAGPTGELFF. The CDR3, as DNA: TGTGCCAGCAGTGTCGGGGCGGGGCCCACCGGGGAGCTGTTTTTT.

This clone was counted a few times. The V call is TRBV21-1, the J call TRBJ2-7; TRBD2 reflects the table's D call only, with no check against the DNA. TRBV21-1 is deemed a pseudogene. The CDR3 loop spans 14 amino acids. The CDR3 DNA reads TGTGCCAGCAGCAAAGCGCAGAGGGCGTACGAGCAGTACTTC. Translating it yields CASSKAQRAYEQYF.

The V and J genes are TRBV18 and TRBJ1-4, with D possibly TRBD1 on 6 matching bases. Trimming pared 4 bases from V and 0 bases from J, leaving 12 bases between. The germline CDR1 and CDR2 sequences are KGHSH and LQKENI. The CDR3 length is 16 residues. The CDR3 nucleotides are TGTGCCAGCTCACTTGACAGGCTTGCAACTAATGAAAAACTGTTTTTT. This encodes CASSLDRLATNEKLFF. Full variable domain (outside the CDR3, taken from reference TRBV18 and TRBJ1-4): NAGVMQNPRHLVRRRGQEARLRCSPMKGHSHVYWYRQLPEEGLKFMVYLQKENIIDESGMPKERFSAEFPKEGPSILRIQQVVRGDSAAYFCASSLDRLATNEKLFFGSGTQLSVL.